These 15 T cell receptor beta chains originate from one sample sequenced in a study of beta chain features in type 1 diabetes. Findings and limits, study-wide: TCRB CDR3 length was moderately but significantly reduced in all four CD4+ subsets of Type 1 diabetes patients.

Antigens for these TCRs are unknown. The study reverse transcribed the entire isolated RNA, so it sequenced expressed TCRB transcripts. Only in-frame clones appear in the TCRdb table, and some are missing; sequencing was by immunoSEQ multiplex PCR. The profile shows 500,000 to 850,000 clones, over 12% of them singletons. Sample: naive CD4+ T cells from blood. The receptor set was obtained from a man between 18 and 35 years old with type 1 diabetes.

The rearrangement links TRBV5-6 to TRBJ2-6, with TRBD1 matching over 7 bases. After removal of 4 bases from V and 2 bases from J, the junction contained 12 bases not matched to a gene. The CDR3 contains 18 residues. Looked up from germline, CDR1 is SGHDT and CDR2 is YYEEEE. CDR3 bases: TGTGCCAGCAGCACCTATTACAGGGGTGGACCTGGGGCCAACGTCCTGACTTTC. Its protein product is CASSTYYRGGPGANVLTF.

V usage is TRBV7-8 and J usage is TRBJ1-5; no clear D. The CDR3 consists of 16 residues. Germline-derived CDR1 and CDR2 are SGHVS and FQNEAQ. Trimming left V 3 bases short and J 2 bases short, with 14 bases between. The CDR3, as DNA: TGTGCCAGCAGCTTTCTGGAGTCTTGGGGCAATCAGCCCCAGCATTTT. Amino acid sequence: CASSFLESWGNQPQHF.

This clone came up a few times. The chain is built from TRBV10-3 and TRBJ1-2; D ambiguous. Germline assignment: CDR1 ENHRY and CDR2 SYGVKD. CDR3 length equals 13 residues. V dropped 2 bases and J dropped 7 bases, with 11 bases sitting between them. The CDR3: CAISEAQSGGYTF. CDR3 in DNA: TGTGCCATCAGTGAGGCACAGTCGGGTGGCTACACCTTC.

This clone has a handful of counts. The chain couples TRBV5-4 to TRBJ2-1; 7 bases line up with TRBD2. The V segment lost 3 bases and the J segment 4 bases; nucleotides outside the gene matches: 16. Germline CDR1 is SGHNT and CDR2 is YYREEE (reference sequence). The CDR3 is 18 residues long. The CDR3 nucleotides read TGTGCCAGCAGCTCGGTTTTTGGCGGGGGAATGGGATACAATGAGCAGTTCTTC. Translating it yields CASSSVFGGGMGYNEQFF.

This clone was recorded a few times. This chain connects TRBV7-2 to TRBJ2-7, with unresolved D. Germline assignment: CDR1 SGHTA and CDR2 FQGNSA. V was clipped by 4 bases and J by 1 base, with 8 bases between them. The CDR3 contains 13 residues. CDR3 in amino acids: CASSSSDSYEQYF. For the CDR3, the DNA is TGTGCCAGCAGCTCTTCGGATTCCTACGAGCAGTACTTC.

The chain uses TRBV29-1 and TRBJ2-5; 10 nucleotides match TRBD2. The end of the DNA aligns better with TRBJ2-7, so the J call may be wrong. CDR1 and CDR2 (germline): SQVTM, ANQGSEA. The CDR3 length is 16 residues. CDR3 sequence (DNA): TGCAGCGTTGGCCCAGCGGGAGGGCCGTTCAGCCACGAGCAGTACTTC. Translation gives CSVGPAGGPFSHEQYF.

The chain carries TRBV6-6 and TRBJ1-2; D gene uncertain. The CDR3 length is 13 residues. V was trimmed by 7 bases and J by 1 base, leaving 10 bases between them. Germline V gives CDR1 MNHNY, CDR2 SVGAGI (reference sequence). The CDR3 loop is CASTSERNYGYTF. The DNA for the CDR3 is TGTGCCAGCACCTCGGAGCGTAACTATGGCTACACCTTC.

In DNA form, the CDR3 reads TGTGCCAGCAGCCCTGGGAGGGGGGCTCGTGGCTACACCTTC. Residues: CASSPGRGARGYTF. V and J are TRBV6-5 and TRBJ1-2, with D perhaps TRBD1 (6 bases). Germline CDR1 reads MNHEY; CDR2 reads SVGAGI. Trimming cost V 6 bases and J 7 bases, with 18 bases left between them. CDR3 length: 14 residues.

Only a few counts were recorded for this clone. This chain joins TRBV2 and TRBJ1-1; 7 bases align to TRBD1. The CDR3 totals 14 residues. Germline V gives CDR1 SNHLY, CDR2 FYNNEI. V gave up 8 bases and J gave up 5 bases; unmatched junction bases: 11. CDR3 bases: TGTGCCAGCCTGGTTGACAGGGTACGAACTGAAGCTTTCTTT. Protein sequence: CASLVDRVRTEAFF. Looking up the rest from reference TRBV2 and TRBJ1-1 gives the full variable domain: EPEVTQTPSHQVTQMGQEVILRCVPISNHLYFYWYRQILGQKVEFLVSFYNNEISEKSEIFDDQFSVERPDGSNFTLKIRSTKLEDSAMYFCASLVDRVRTEAFFGQGTRLTVV.

The gene calls are TRBV5-1 and TRBJ2-7; D possibly corresponds to TRBD2 (5 bases). CDR1 is SGHRS and CDR2 is YFSETQ in the germline V gene. The CDR3 loop spans 12 amino acids. Between the trimmed V and J ends, which lost 4 bases and 5 bases, there was a span of 10 bases. Written as DNA, the CDR3 is TGCGCCAGCAGCGCCGAGGGCGACGAGCAGTACTTC. Amino acid sequence: CASSAEGDEQYF.

V is TRBV15 and J is TRBJ2-3; 9 bases fit TRBD1. Germline loops: CDR1 LNHNV, CDR2 YYDKDF (reference sequence). This CDR3 region has 15 residues. The V gene end was trimmed by 1 base and the J gene end by 3 bases; junction bases not matched to a gene: 2. CDR3 sequence: CATSRAGTGTDTQYF. CDR3 nucleotides: TGTGCCACCAGCAGAGCCGGGACAGGGACAGATACGCAGTATTTT.

The chain has TRBV30 and TRBJ1-3; D not resolved. V lost 6 bases and J lost 3, with 15 bases in between. CDR1 GTSNPN and CDR2 SVGIG come from the germline V gene (reference sequence). The CDR3 runs to 14 residues. The CDR3 loop is CACSRGSGGNTIYF. In DNA form, the CDR3 reads TGTGCCTGTTCAAGAGGGAGTGGTGGAAACACCATATATTTT.

CDR3 DNA: TGTGCCAGCAGCTTATTCGGGACAGGGGATGAAAAACTGTTTTTT. Translation: CASSLFGTGDEKLFF. The J gene is TRBJ1-4, the V gene TRBV7-9, with 10 positions matching TRBD1. V shed 2 bases, J shed 6 bases, and the junction held 3 bases outside the gene matches. Germline V gene data show CDR1 as SEHNR and CDR2 as FQNEAQ (reference sequence). This CDR3 has 15 residues. Full variable domain (remainder filled in from reference TRBV7-9 and TRBJ1-4): DTGVSQNPRHKITKRGQNVTFRCDPISEHNRLYWYRQTLGQGPEFLTYFQNEAQLEKSRLLSDRFSAERPKGSFSTLEIQRTEQGDSAMYLCASSLFGTGDEKLFFGSGTQLSVL.

The chain uses TRBV7-2 and TRBJ1-2; D remains ambiguous. Germline values: CDR1 SGHTA, CDR2 FQGNSA. With 1 base removed from V and 2 bases from J, the gap between germline ends came to 11 bases. This CDR3 has 15 residues. Written as DNA, the CDR3 is TGTGCCAGCAGCTTAGAAGCGGGCCCGAACTATGGCTACACCTTC. Amino acids: CASSLEAGPNYGYTF.

This clone was seen a handful of times. The chain employs TRBV7-2 and TRBJ2-5; TRBD2 matches at 8 bases. The V gene end was trimmed by 5 bases and the J gene end by 3 bases; junction bases not matched to a gene: 5. The germline gives CDR1 SGHTA, CDR2 FQGNSA. This CDR3 spans 14 amino acids. This CDR3 is CASSPRGGEETQYF. CDR3 in DNA: TGTGCCAGCAGCCCTCGGGGGGGCGAAGAGACCCAGTACTTC.